The clone carrying this TCR beta chain has ten or more counts. Its antigen is unknown. From RNA transcripts, TCR beta CDR3 regions were amplified. HTBI primers were the set used in a first-round RT-PCR of the TCR CDR3. TCRdb used MiXCR to reprocess the multiplex PCR reads, holding one entry per CDR3 protein. The table shows fewer than 650,000 distinct CDR3 sequences, with roughly 14% occurring only once. Out of approximately 10 ml of fresh peripheral blood came the PBMCs. These data originate in a study of T cells in Graves' hyperthyroidism and ophthalmopathy. General observations from the study: By a 13 V-J model, ophthalmopathy was set apart from stable hyperthyroidism. Among clonotypes expanded in thyroid above 0.001, most were also found in blood.

Germline V lookup: CDR1 SGHAT, CDR2 FQNNGV. The CDR3 length is 13 residues. With 2 bases removed from V and 3 bases from J, the gap between germline ends came to 7 bases. The clonotype originates from a woman younger than 45 with Graves' hyperthyroidism that later progressed to Graves' ophthalmopathy. Material for sequencing was blood. The rearrangement joins TRBV11-2 to TRBJ1-1; D is unclear. CDR3 DNA: TGTGCCAGCAGCTTATCAAGGTACACTGAAGCTTTCTTT. This encodes CASSLSRYTEAFF.